The 5 T cell receptor beta chains listed next were all sequenced from one sample in a study of beta chain features in type 1 diabetes. Of the isolated RNA, all was reverse transcribed, and so the sequenced material was expressed TCRB transcripts. This table comes from immunoSEQ multiplex PCR, and its TCRdb copy is limited to in-frame clones, with some not included. Here the sample spans more than 300,000 clones, around 12% being singletons. Sequenced input: naive CD4+ T cells from blood. These receptors came from a man aged 18 to 29 in good health.

This clone occurred a few times. The V call is TRBV9, the J call TRBJ2-2, with 7 bases matching TRBD2. CDR3 size: 15 residues. The V segment lost 4 bases and the J segment 0 bases; nucleotides outside the gene matches: 3. From germline, CDR1 is SGDLS and CDR2 YYNGEE. CDR3 in DNA: TGTGCCAGCAGCTTTAGCGGGTCGAACACCGGGGAGCTGTTTTTT. This gives the protein CASSFSGSNTGELFF.

This clone was found once. The chain uses TRBV21-1 and TRBJ1-2. TRBV21-1 is noted as a pseudogene. This CDR3 is built from 14 residues. The CDR3 sequence is CASSKVSPAGGYTF. The CDR3 DNA follows: TGTGCCAGCAGCAAAGTAAGCCCCGCGGGCGGCTACACCTTC.

This rearrangement joins TRBV27 to TRBJ2-1, with TRBD2 matching 7 bases. The CDR3 is 13 residues long. Germline-derived CDR1 and CDR2 are MNHEY and SMNVEV (reference sequence). V lost 3 bases and J lost 9; bases outside the gene matches: 5. The CDR3 loop is CASSFLRESEQFF. The CDR3 bases are TGTGCCAGCAGTTTTCTGCGGGAGAGTGAGCAGTTCTTC.

This chain connects TRBV28 to TRBJ2-2; D is perhaps TRBD2 (6 bases). The V gene lost 5 bases and the J gene lost 8 bases, with 18 bases spanning the gap. The CDR3 is 15 residues long. CDR1 MDHEN and CDR2 SYDVKM come from the germline V gene. The CDR3 sequence: CASSAGDSSRGELFF. The CDR3 DNA is TGTGCCAGCAGTGCCGGGGACTCCTCCCGGGGGGAGCTGTTTTTT.

This clone was seen more than once but under ten times. The genes are TRBV4-2 and TRBJ1-1; 8 bases fit TRBD1. This CDR3 comprises 17 residues. V lost 2 bases to trimming and J lost 4 bases; unmatched junction nucleotides: 12. The germline V gene encodes CDR1 LGHNA and CDR2 YNFKEQ. In DNA, the CDR3 is TGTGCCAGCAGCCAACCATGGGCCACAGGGGGGGGCACTGAAGCTTTCTTT. It encodes CASSQPWATGGGTEAFF.